This is a list of T cell receptor beta chains from one sample in a study of response to subunit inactivated influenza vaccine. One entry per CDR3 protein, called by TCRdb with MiXCR from the RT-PCR reads. The sample includes 450,000 to 600,000 distinct CDR3 sequences, around 7.7% of them seen just once. Sequencing was performed on PBMCs from blood, taken around 2 years after vaccination. These receptors all come from a man between 50 and 69 years old who received an inactivated influenza vaccine. Both conserved end residues are part of each CDR3. A D gene is named only where the DNA matches it firmly. Size tells how often a clone was seen (once, few, many) or the class of an expanded clone, and some rows leave it out.

D gene: NA
V gene: TRBV20-1
clone size: few
J gene: TRBJ2-1
CDR3 DNA: TGCAGTGCCACTCTTAGCGGAAGACTCAATGAGCAGTTCTTC
CDR3 protein: CSATLSGRLNEQFF

D gene: NA
V gene: TRBV6-1
clone size: few
J gene: TRBJ2-3
CDR3 DNA: TGTGCCAGCAGTGCCCAGGGGTCTAGCACAGATACGCAGTATTTT
CDR3 protein: CASSAQGSSTDTQYF

D gene: TRBD1
V gene: TRBV20-1
clone size: few
J gene: TRBJ1-4
CDR3 DNA: TGCAGTGCTAGAGGCTTTCCGACCAGGGGGATCTTGGGTGAAAAACTGTTTTTT
CDR3 protein: CSARGFPTRGILGEKLFF

D gene: TRBD2
V gene: TRBV11-1
clone size: few
J gene: TRBJ2-3
CDR3 DNA: TGTGCCAGCAGCTTAGCCCCGACTAGCGGTGCCTTCACAGATACGCAGTATTTT
CDR3 protein: CASSLAPTSGAFTDTQYF

D gene: TRBD2
V gene: TRBV7-2
clone size: many
J gene: TRBJ2-7
CDR3 DNA: TGTGCCAGCAGCTACAGCGGGGGGCGCACCTACGAGCAGTACTTC
CDR3 protein: CASSYSGGRTYEQYF

D gene: TRBD2
V gene: TRBV28
clone size: many
J gene: TRBJ2-1
CDR3 DNA: TGTGCCAGCAGTACGTCCCAGCGGGGGAATGACAATGAGCAGTTCTTC
CDR3 protein: CASSTSQRGNDNEQFF

D gene: TRBD1
V gene: TRBV5-8
clone size: NA
J gene: TRBJ2-5
CDR3 DNA: TGTGCCAGCAGCTTAGTCGACAGGGAGGAGACCCAGTACTTC
CDR3 protein: CASSLVDREETQYF

D gene: NA
V gene: TRBV20-1
clone size: NA
J gene: TRBJ2-1
CDR3 DNA: TGCAGTGCTAGGGGGTGGCAGGGCTCCTACAATGAGCAGTTCTTC
CDR3 protein: CSARGWQGSYNEQFF

D gene: NA
V gene: TRBV7-2
clone size: few
J gene: TRBJ2-5
CDR3 DNA: TGTGCCAGCAGCAAAGGGTTCCCGCCGGACAGAAAGACCCAGTACTTC
CDR3 protein: CASSKGFPPDRKTQYF

D gene: TRBD1
V gene: TRBV5-1
clone size: few
J gene: TRBJ2-5
CDR3 DNA: TGCGCCAGCAGCTTGTTCGGGACAGTGGAGACCCAGTACTTC
CDR3 protein: CASSLFGTVETQYF

D gene: NA
V gene: TRBV20-1
clone size: few
J gene: TRBJ2-7
CDR3 DNA: TGCAGTGCTAATACCGGGACCCAGGCCTACGAGCAGTACTTC
CDR3 protein: CSANTGTQAYEQYF

D gene: NA
V gene: TRBV20-1
clone size: few
J gene: TRBJ1-1
CDR3 DNA: TGCAGTGCTAGGTCCCGAACAGGGAGCCCTGAAGCTTTCTTT
CDR3 protein: CSARSRTGSPEAFF

D gene: NA
V gene: TRBV11-2
clone size: many
J gene: TRBJ2-2
CDR3 DNA: TGTGCCAGCAGCTCGGACAGAAACACCGGGGAGCTGTTTTTT
CDR3 protein: CASSSDRNTGELFF

D gene: TRBD2
V gene: TRBV29-1
clone size: many
J gene: TRBJ2-1
CDR3 DNA: TGCAGCGTTGAAAGGCTAGCGGGAGCAAATGAGCAGTTCTTC
CDR3 protein: CSVERLAGANEQFF

D gene: NA
V gene: TRBV5-1
clone size: many
J gene: TRBJ2-7
CDR3 DNA: TGCGCCAGCAGCTTGGATCCAGCTATCGAGCAGTACTTC
CDR3 protein: CASSLDPAIEQYF

D gene: NA
V gene: TRBV12-3/TRBV12-4
clone size: many
J gene: TRBJ2-2
CDR3 DNA: TGTGCCAGCAAGGAGAGGTCCCCGATAACCGGGGAGCTGTTTTTT
CDR3 protein: CASKERSPITGELFF

D gene: NA
V gene: TRBV27
clone size: NA
J gene: TRBJ2-1
CDR3 DNA: TGTGCCAGCAGTTTATCCCGGAGTGAGCAGTTCTTC
CDR3 protein: CASSLSRSEQFF

D gene: NA
V gene: TRBV18
clone size: few
J gene: TRBJ2-1
CDR3 DNA: TGTGCCAGCTCACCAGTATCCGCGGGGGCCCGGTGGAATGAGCAGTTCTTC
CDR3 protein: CASSPVSAGARWNEQFF

D gene: NA
V gene: TRBV2
clone size: few
J gene: TRBJ1-6
CDR3 DNA: TGTGCCAGCAGTGAAGCCGGCCTCTATAATTCACCCCTCCACTTT
CDR3 protein: CASSEAGLYNSPLHF

D gene: TRBD2
V gene: TRBV5-1
clone size: NA
J gene: TRBJ2-5
CDR3 DNA: TGCGCCAGCAGCTTCGGGGCTAGCGGGAACCAAGAGACCCAGTACTTC
CDR3 protein: CASSFGASGNQETQYF

D gene: NA
V gene: TRBV20-1
clone size: many
J gene: TRBJ2-3
CDR3 DNA: TGCAGTGCTCCCCCGCCGGGACAAGGCTTACGAAGCACAGATACGCAGTATTTT
CDR3 protein: CSAPPPGQGLRSTDTQYF

D gene: NA
V gene: TRBV10-3
clone size: NA
J gene: TRBJ1-1
CDR3 DNA: TGTGCCATCAGCCAGGGTCCACGGAACACTGAAGCTTTCTTT
CDR3 protein: CAISQGPRNTEAFF

D gene: TRBD1
V gene: TRBV6-1
clone size: few
J gene: TRBJ2-3
CDR3 DNA: TGTGCCAGCAGTGCGCGGACAGGGTGGGGAACAGATACGCAGTATTTT
CDR3 protein: CASSARTGWGTDTQYF

D gene: NA
V gene: TRBV3-1
clone size: few
J gene: TRBJ1-1
CDR3 DNA: TGTGCCAGCAGCCAAGTTTCAGGGCTTGGCACTGAAGCTTTCTTT
CDR3 protein: CASSQVSGLGTEAFF

D gene: TRBD2
V gene: TRBV12-3/TRBV12-4
clone size: NA
J gene: TRBJ2-3
CDR3 DNA: TGTGCCAGCAGTTTTACCGCGGGAGGGGCAGATACGCAGTATTTT
CDR3 protein: CASSFTAGGADTQYF

D gene: TRBD1
V gene: TRBV11-2
clone size: few
J gene: TRBJ1-4
CDR3 DNA: TGTGCCAGCAGCCCCAACCAGGGGGGTACTAATGAAAAACTGTTTTTT
CDR3 protein: CASSPNQGGTNEKLFF

D gene: NA
V gene: TRBV10-3
clone size: few
J gene: TRBJ2-1
CDR3 DNA: TGTGCCATCAGTGTTGGCGGACCCTCCTACAATGAGCAGTTCTTC
CDR3 protein: CAISVGGPSYNEQFF

D gene: NA
V gene: TRBV5-6
clone size: many
J gene: TRBJ2-2
CDR3 DNA: TGTGCCAGCAGCGAGGTGCCCCTGAACACCGGGGAGCTGTTTTTT
CDR3 protein: CASSEVPLNTGELFF

D gene: NA
V gene: TRBV20-1
clone size: NA
J gene: TRBJ1-1
CDR3 DNA: TGCAGTGCTATTGAGTTTTTCGCTGAAGCTTTCTTT
CDR3 protein: CSAIEFFAEAFF

D gene: TRBD1
V gene: TRBV5-1
clone size: many
J gene: TRBJ2-5
CDR3 DNA: TGCGCCAGCAGCTTAAGGACAGGGCAAGAGACCCAGTACTTC
CDR3 protein: CASSLRTGQETQYF

D gene: TRBD1
V gene: TRBV5-6
clone size: NA
J gene: TRBJ2-1
CDR3 DNA: TGTGCCAGCAGCCCGGGACAGGGGCAGTTCTTC
CDR3 protein: CASSPGQGQFF

D gene: NA
V gene: TRBV7-8
clone size: many
J gene: TRBJ1-5
CDR3 DNA: TGTGCCAGCAGTCCAACAGGGCGAAGCAATCAGCCCCAGCATTTT
CDR3 protein: CASSPTGRSNQPQHF

D gene: TRBD1
V gene: TRBV28
clone size: NA
J gene: TRBJ1-2
CDR3 DNA: TGTGCCAGCAGTTTAGGGGACAGGGGAACCTATGGCTACACCTTC
CDR3 protein: CASSLGDRGTYGYTF

D gene: NA
V gene: TRBV28
clone size: NA
J gene: TRBJ2-7
CDR3 DNA: TGTGCCAGCAGTCCCATGTCCGGTAGCTACGAGCAGTACTTC
CDR3 protein: CASSPMSGSYEQYF

D gene: NA
V gene: TRBV4-3
clone size: many
J gene: TRBJ2-7
CDR3 DNA: TGCGCCAGCAGCCAAGATTTGGGGGCCCTCAAGCAGTACTTC
CDR3 protein: CASSQDLGALKQYF

D gene: NA
V gene: TRBV18
clone size: few
J gene: TRBJ2-5
CDR3 DNA: TGTGCCAGCTCAATCGGACGAGAACAAGAGACCCAGTACTTC
CDR3 protein: CASSIGREQETQYF

D gene: TRBD2
V gene: TRBV28
clone size: NA
J gene: TRBJ2-7
CDR3 DNA: TGTGCCAGCAGGGCGGGAGATTTTAAAAGAACCTACGAGCAGTACTTC
CDR3 protein: CASRAGDFKRTYEQYF

D gene: NA
V gene: TRBV5-1
clone size: few
J gene: TRBJ2-7
CDR3 DNA: TGCGCCAGCAGCACCGGACACGTACCCTCCTACGAGCAGTACTTC
CDR3 protein: CASSTGHVPSYEQYF

D gene: TRBD2
V gene: TRBV5-1
clone size: NA
J gene: TRBJ2-5
CDR3 DNA: TGCGCCAGCAGCGGAACTAGCGGGGGGGAGACCCAGTACTTC
CDR3 protein: CASSGTSGGETQYF

D gene: TRBD2
V gene: TRBV9
clone size: NA
J gene: TRBJ2-3
CDR3 DNA: TGTGCCAGCAGCGTAGAGATAGCGGGCCGAGATACGCAGTATTTT
CDR3 protein: CASSVEIAGRDTQYF

D gene: NA
V gene: TRBV5-1
clone size: few
J gene: TRBJ2-5
CDR3 DNA: TGCGCCAGCAGCTTGCAGTCCCAAGAGACCCAGTACTTC
CDR3 protein: CASSLQSQETQYF

D gene: NA
V gene: TRBV5-6
clone size: many
J gene: TRBJ2-1
CDR3 DNA: TGTGCCAGCAGCTTGCAGCGGGAGCAGTTCTTC
CDR3 protein: CASSLQREQFF

D gene: NA
V gene: TRBV29-1
clone size: many
J gene: TRBJ2-7
CDR3 DNA: TGCAGCGTTGAAGAGGGCTTCCTTGGGGGCGAGCAGTACTTC
CDR3 protein: CSVEEGFLGGEQYF

D gene: NA
V gene: TRBV3-1
clone size: NA
J gene: TRBJ1-2
CDR3 DNA: TGTGCCAGCAGCCAAGATCAGACAGGATACTATGGCTACACCTTC
CDR3 protein: CASSQDQTGYYGYTF

D gene: TRBD1
V gene: TRBV27
clone size: NA
J gene: TRBJ2-3
CDR3 DNA: TGTGCCAGCAGTTATCAGGGGGCGCCAGATACGCAGTATTTT
CDR3 protein: CASSYQGAPDTQYF

D gene: NA
V gene: TRBV6-1
clone size: few
J gene: TRBJ1-1
CDR3 DNA: TGTGCCAGCAGTGAAGCGCCTGGGGCAGGGACCCCTGAAGCTTTCTTT
CDR3 protein: CASSEAPGAGTPEAFF

D gene: NA
V gene: TRBV21-1
clone size: few
J gene: TRBJ2-7
CDR3 DNA: TGTGCCAGCAGCAAAAAAGCCCAGGGTAGAATCCCCTACGAGCAGTACTTC
CDR3 protein: CASSKKAQGRIPYEQYF

D gene: NA
V gene: TRBV7-9
clone size: few
J gene: TRBJ2-5
CDR3 DNA: TGTGCCAGCAGCTTGTCGGACTCCCAGACCCAGTACTTC
CDR3 protein: CASSLSDSQTQYF